The entry below describes one T cell receptor (beta chain). The protocol was immunoSEQ multiplex PCR, while the TCRdb copy is restricted to in-frame clones and leaves out a portion. The table lists 90,000 to 100,000 clones, 82% of them singletons. This entry comes from a study of control samples from healthy donors and cancer patients. The CDR3 is 17 amino acids. Trimming took 1 base from V and 7 from J, leaving 19 bases between them. The V gene's germline CDR1 is SGHDN and CDR2 FVKESK. Sequenced input: blood. V and J are TRBV14 and TRBJ1-4; D is uncertain. The clonotype comes from a man in his 60s in good health. The CDR3 coding sequence is TGTGCCAGCAGCCAAGTTTCGCCGAGCTTTGCGAGTGAAAAACTGTTTTTT. Its translation: CASSQVSPSFASEKLFF.